These 22 T cell receptor beta chains share one sample of origin, sequenced in a study of cytomegalovirus exposure and HLA in healthy donors. The repertoire was sequenced with immunoSEQ multiplex PCR; TCRdb's copy has only in-frame clones and lacks some. Among 150,000 to 200,000 clones listed, more than 80% were seen once. Sequenced input: PBMCs. Receptor source: a man aged 18 to 35 in good health and CMV-seropositive.

In nucleotides, the CDR3 is TGCGCCAGCAGCCAAGAAGTCCTAGTCTACGAGCAGTACTTC. Translation: CASSQEVLVYEQYF. The chain has TRBV4-3 and TRBJ2-7; D ambiguous. The CDR3 runs 14 residues. Germline V lookup: CDR1 LGHNA, CDR2 YSLEER. Trimming pared 0 bases from V and 3 bases from J, leaving 9 bases between.

The V and J genes are TRBV5-1 and TRBJ1-4, with 9 bases aligning to TRBD1. Germline V lookup: CDR1 SGHRS, CDR2 YFSETQ. With V trimmed by 2 bases and J by 8 bases, 7 bases remained unmatched. CDR3 length equals 15 residues. The CDR3 loop is CASSLQGARGEKLFF. The CDR3 region has the DNA TGCGCCAGCAGCTTACAGGGGGCAAGAGGAGAAAAACTGTTTTTT.

The chain is built from TRBV28 and TRBJ2-7, with 10 bases lining up with TRBD2. Germline CDR1 is MDHEN and CDR2 is SYDVKM. The CDR3 loop spans 16 amino acids. V shed 1 base and J 5 bases; nucleotides not matched to a gene: 8. CDR3 sequence: CASSLSASGSNDEQYF. Written as DNA, the CDR3 is TGTGCCAGCAGTTTATCGGCTAGCGGGAGTAACGACGAGCAGTACTTC.

Only a few counts were recorded for this clone. This chain connects TRBV6-4 to TRBJ2-7; 7 positions agree with TRBD1. CDR3 length: 15 amino acids. V lost 2 bases and J lost 4; bases outside the gene matches: 8. Looked up from germline, CDR1 is MRHNA and CDR2 is SNTAGT. This CDR3 reads CASSDLGTDFYEQYF. The CDR3 bases are TGTGCCAGCAGTGACCTTGGGACAGACTTTTACGAGCAGTACTTC.

This sequence joins TRBV7-2 and TRBJ1-2; D gene uncertain. The CDR3 length is 15 residues. Per germline, CDR1 SGHTA and CDR2 FQGNSA. The ends were cut back, 5 bases at V and 4 bases at J, with 17 bases in the middle. CDR3 DNA sequence: TGTGCCAGCAGCCCAGAGGTCCTACGGGGCTATGGCTACACCTTC. This gives the protein CASSPEVLRGYGYTF.

V is TRBV28 and J is TRBJ1-1; D perhaps matches TRBD1 (5 bases). The V gene lost 11 bases and the J gene lost 5 bases, with 21 bases spanning the gap. Germline V gene sequence: CDR1 MDHEN, CDR2 SYDVKM. The CDR3 consists of 14 residues. The CDR3 reads CASNLGRGVTEAFF. The CDR3 DNA follows: TGTGCCTCCAACCTGGGGCGGGGGGTGACTGAAGCTTTCTTT.

Only a few counts were recorded for this clone. The rearrangement links TRBV7-4 to TRBJ2-7, with D possibly matching TRBD2 (5 bases). From germline, CDR1 is SGHVT and CDR2 SQSDAQ. Trimming took 7 bases from V and 1 from J, leaving 23 bases between them. CDR3 size: 17 residues. The CDR3 protein is CASTILSPSSLSYEQYF. The CDR3 coding sequence is TGTGCCAGCACCATTTTAAGTCCTAGCTCCCTATCCTACGAGCAGTACTTC.

This clone appeared once. This chain joins TRBV30 and TRBJ1-5; D may be TRBD1 (6 bases). Germline assignment: CDR1 GTSNPN and CDR2 SVGIG (reference sequence). V lost 2 bases to trimming and J lost 7 bases, with 15 bases between them. The length of the CDR3 is 14 residues. CDR3 sequence (DNA): TGTGCCTGGAGTTGGGGGGCGGGGGAACAGCCCCAGCATTTT. Its translation is CAWSWGAGEQPQHF. The variable domain in full, completed from reference TRBV30 and TRBJ1-5, reads SQTIHQWPATLVQPVGSPLSLECTVEGTSNPNLYWYRQAAGRGLQLLFYSVGIGQISSEVPQNLSASRPQDRQFILSSKKLLLSDSGFYLCAWSWGAGEQPQHFGDGTRLSIL.

At least ten counts were recorded for this clone. The sample contains more than one DNA sequence encoding this CDR3. The chain joins TRBV6-5 to TRBJ2-7, with 8 bases that match TRBD2. Looked up from germline, CDR1 is MNHEY and CDR2 is SVGAGI. This CDR3 contains 15 residues. V was clipped by 2 bases and J by 0 bases; unmatched bases: 3. CDR3 residues: CASSYKSGSSYEQYF. The CDR3 DNA is TGTGCCAGCAGTTACAAGAGCGGGAGCTCCTACGAGCAGTACTTC.

This sequence joins TRBV7-3 and TRBJ2-7; D gene unclear. V lost 6 bases to trimming and J lost 6 bases, with 15 bases between them. CDR3 length equals 13 residues. Germline loops: CDR1 SGHTA, CDR2 FQGTGA. The chain's CDR3 is CASSLTVSGEQYF. The CDR3 nucleotides are TGTGCCAGCAGTCTAACAGTCTCTGGCGAGCAGTACTTC. The full variable domain, in which reference TRBV7-3 and TRBJ2-7 provide the parts outside the CDR3, is GAGVSQTPSNKVTEKGKYVELRCDPISGHTALYWYRQSLGQGPEFLIYFQGTGAADDSGLPNDRFFAVRPEGSVSTLKIQRTERGDSAVYLCASSLTVSGEQYFGPGTRLTVT.

The chain couples TRBV6-6 to TRBJ1-1; 7 nucleotides line up with TRBD1. CDR1 and CDR2 (germline): MNHNY, SVGAGI (reference sequence). Trimming removed 0 bases from V and 7 bases from J; junction bases left unmatched: 2. This CDR3 is built from 13 residues. CDR3 sequence: CASSYSDRVEAFF. The CDR3 DNA sequence: TGTGCCAGCAGTTACTCAGACAGGGTTGAAGCTTTCTTT.

This clone has just one count. This sequence joins TRBV27 and TRBJ1-5; D is possibly TRBD1 (5 bases). The V gene lost 1 base and the J gene lost 5 bases, with 12 bases spanning the gap. CDR3 length: 15 amino acids. The germline CDR1 and CDR2 sequences are MNHEY and SMNVEV (reference sequence). The CDR3 bases are TGTGCCAGCAGTTTATGGGCAGGGTTGGATCAGCCCCAGCATTTT. Amino acids: CASSLWAGLDQPQHF.

The chain is built from TRBV7-9 and TRBJ2-6; a weak D match, TRBD1 (5 bases). The germline V gene encodes CDR1 SEHNR and CDR2 FQNEAQ (reference sequence). The CDR3 is 19 amino acids. Trimming left V 0 bases short and J 0 bases short, with 15 bases between. CDR3 in amino acids: CASSLAVGVGASGANVLTF. CDR3 DNA: TGTGCCAGCAGCTTAGCGGTTGGGGTTGGGGCCTCTGGGGCCAACGTCCTGACTTTC.

The chain links TRBV28 to TRBJ2-3; a possible D gene is TRBD1 (5 bases). The CDR3 extends over 14 amino acids. Trimming cost V 2 bases and J 4 bases, with 10 bases left between them. The V gene's germline CDR1 is MDHEN and CDR2 SYDVKM. CDR3 DNA sequence: TGTGCCAGCAGTTTAGGGCAGGGCGCAGATACGCAGTATTTT. Amino acid sequence: CASSLGQGADTQYF.

This clone came up a few times. The V gene is TRBV9, the J gene TRBJ1-1, with 7 bases lining up with TRBD1. V lost 4 bases and J lost 3; bases outside the gene matches: 6. The CDR3 runs to 14 residues. Germline V gene sequence: CDR1 SGDLS, CDR2 YYNGEE. CDR3 region: CASSPTGEHTEAFF. The CDR3 region has the DNA TGTGCCAGCAGCCCCACAGGGGAGCACACTGAAGCTTTCTTT.

The sample holds one count of this clone. The chain carries TRBV7-2 and TRBJ2-7; 12 positions match TRBD2. V shed 5 bases, J shed 3 bases, and the junction held 14 bases outside the gene matches. Germline assignment: CDR1 SGHTA and CDR2 FQGNSA. The CDR3 runs to 18 residues. The DNA for the CDR3 is TGTGCCAGCAGCCGCCTGCCGGCGACTAGCGGGAGTCTCTACGAGCAGTACTTC. This codes for CASSRLPATSGSLYEQYF.

The chain carries TRBV6-5 and TRBJ2-7; perhaps TRBD2 as D (5 bases). The CDR3 sequence is 14 residues long. Germline V gene data show CDR1 as MNHEY and CDR2 as SVGAGI. With 8 bases removed from V and 2 bases from J, the gap between germline ends came to 16 bases. Here the CDR3 reads CASATTRYTYEQYF. The CDR3 DNA sequence: TGTGCCAGCGCGACTACACGATACACCTACGAGCAGTACTTC.

The gene calls are TRBV10-3 and TRBJ1-4, with D perhaps matching TRBD1 (6 bases). Germline loops: CDR1 ENHRY, CDR2 SYGVKD. Deletions cut 1 base from V and 8 bases from J, with 17 bases between. This CDR3 contains 16 residues. The DNA of the CDR3 is TGTGCCATCAGTGAGTGCGCAGGTGGGGGCGGCGAAAAACTGTTTTTT. Protein: CAISECAGGGGEKLFF.

V and J are TRBV7-2 and TRBJ2-7, with 10 bases that match TRBD1. Germline values: CDR1 SGHTA, CDR2 FQGNSA. The CDR3 is made up of 16 amino acids. Losses at the gene ends were 1 base for V and 7 bases for J; bases not matched to a gene: 10. The CDR3 region has the DNA TGTGCCAGCAGCTTAGGGACAGGGGGGCCCTCCCGGGAGCAGTACTTC. It yields the protein CASSLGTGGPSREQYF.

The gene calls are TRBV28 and TRBJ1-3; D gene unclear. The germline V gene encodes CDR1 MDHEN and CDR2 SYDVKM. The CDR3 has 16 residues. Trimming removed 4 bases from V and 0 bases from J, with 13 bases in between. For the CDR3, the DNA is TGTGCCAGCAGTTCAGGAAAGCCGAGCTCTGGAAACACCATATATTTT. As protein: CASSSGKPSSGNTIYF.

This sequence joins TRBV28 and TRBJ2-1; TRBD2 matches at 7 bases. V lost 4 bases and J lost 8; bases outside the gene matches: 5. This CDR3 is built from 13 residues. Per germline, CDR1 MDHEN and CDR2 SYDVKM. The DNA of the CDR3 is TGTGCCAGCAGTTCCCTGACTAGCCATGAGCAGTTCTTC. Amino acid sequence: CASSSLTSHEQFF.

V usage is TRBV27 and J usage is TRBJ2-7; 13 bases match TRBD2. CDR1 is MNHEY, CDR2 SMNVEV, per germline (reference sequence). The CDR3 has 19 amino acids. The junction had 16 bases not matched to a gene; V was cut back by 5 bases and J by 3 bases. Here the CDR3 DNA reads TGTGCCAGCAGTCCACTATACGGACTAGCGGGAGAATGGAACTACGAGCAGTACTTC. It specifies CASSPLYGLAGEWNYEQYF.